Only one count was recorded for the clone carrying this TCR beta chain. CDR1 and CDR2 from the germline V gene are SNHLY and FYNNEI. The CDR3 runs 16 residues. The germline V and J ends were trimmed by 2 bases and 2 bases, with 15 bases remaining between them. Clones were sequenced by immunoSEQ multiplex PCR, and TCRdb holds only the in-frame ones, with some missing. The table includes around 72,000 clones, roughly 88% detected once. The sample belongs to a study of blood T cell repertoires in COVID-19. V and J are TRBV2 and TRBJ2-5; tentatively, D is TRBD2 (6 bases). The clonotype was recovered from a man aged 50 to 59 with acute or convalescent COVID-19. Sequenced: peripheral blood. This CDR3 reads CASSENTLATQETQYF. The DNA for the CDR3 is TGTGCCAGCAGTGAAAATACGCTAGCGACACAAGAGACCCAGTACTTC.